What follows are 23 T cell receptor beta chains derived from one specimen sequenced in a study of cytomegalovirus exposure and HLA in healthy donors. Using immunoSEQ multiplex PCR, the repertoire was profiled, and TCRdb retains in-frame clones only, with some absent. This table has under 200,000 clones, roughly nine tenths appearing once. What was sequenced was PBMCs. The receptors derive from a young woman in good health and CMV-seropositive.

The CDR3 region is CASSFGTVYEQYF. The CDR3 DNA follows: TGTGCCAGCAGCTTTGGGACAGTCTACGAGCAGTACTTC. V and J are TRBV7-6 and TRBJ2-7, with 7 bases matching TRBD1. There are 13 residues in the CDR3. The V gene end was trimmed by 3 bases and the J gene end by 3 bases; junction bases not matched to a gene: 2. Germline values: CDR1 SGHVS, CDR2 FNYEAQ.

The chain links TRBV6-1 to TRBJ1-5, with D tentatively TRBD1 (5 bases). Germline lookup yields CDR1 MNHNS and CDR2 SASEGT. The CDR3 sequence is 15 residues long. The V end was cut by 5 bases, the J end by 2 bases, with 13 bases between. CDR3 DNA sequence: TGTGCCAGCAGTCAATCCCGGGGGGGCAATCAGCCCCAGCATTTT. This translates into CASSQSRGGNQPQHF.

The CDR3 DNA reads TGTGCCAGCAGCCTGACAGGGATCGCCGGGGAGCTGTTTTTT. It specifies CASSLTGIAGELFF. The chain links TRBV25-1 to TRBJ2-2; 7 bases fit TRBD1. With 6 bases clipped from V and 6 bases from J, the junction kept 7 bases outside the gene matches. The CDR3 totals 14 residues. CDR1 is MGHDK, CDR2 SYGVNS, per germline.

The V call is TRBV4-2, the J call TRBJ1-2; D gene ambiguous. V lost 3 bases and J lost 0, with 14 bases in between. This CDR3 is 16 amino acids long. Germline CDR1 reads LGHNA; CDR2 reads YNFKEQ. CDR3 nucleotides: TGTGCCAGCAGCCATCCCCGGAGCGCATCTAACTATGGCTACACCTTC. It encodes CASSHPRSASNYGYTF.

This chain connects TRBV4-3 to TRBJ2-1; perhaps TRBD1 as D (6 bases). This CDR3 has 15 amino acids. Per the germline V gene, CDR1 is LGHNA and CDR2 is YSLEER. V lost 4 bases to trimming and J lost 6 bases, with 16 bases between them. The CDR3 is CASSLQILQGNEQFF. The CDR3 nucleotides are TGCGCCAGCAGCCTACAAATTTTACAGGGCAATGAGCAGTTCTTC.

CDR3 nucleotide sequence: TGTGCCAGCAGCCCCTCGGGTCGGCCGTACGAGCAGTACTTC. Encoded protein: CASSPSGRPYEQYF. This chain links TRBV11-3 with TRBJ2-7; no clear D. Germline CDR1 reads SGHNT; CDR2 reads YENEEA. CDR3 length: 14 amino acids. V was trimmed by 5 bases and J by 4 bases, leaving 15 bases between them.

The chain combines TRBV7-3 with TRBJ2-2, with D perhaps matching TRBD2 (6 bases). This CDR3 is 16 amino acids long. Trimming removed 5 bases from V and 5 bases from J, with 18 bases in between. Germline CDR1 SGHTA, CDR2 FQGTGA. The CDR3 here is CASSRLGPSGTGELFF. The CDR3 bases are TGTGCCAGCAGCCGACTAGGCCCCTCGGGGACCGGGGAGCTGTTTTTT.

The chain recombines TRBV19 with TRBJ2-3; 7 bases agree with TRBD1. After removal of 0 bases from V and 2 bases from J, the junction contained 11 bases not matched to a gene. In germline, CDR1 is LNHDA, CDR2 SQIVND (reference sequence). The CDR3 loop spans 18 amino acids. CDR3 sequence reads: CASSIEDSGQKYTDTQYF. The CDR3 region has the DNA TGTGCCAGTAGTATAGAAGACTCGGGACAGAAGTACACAGATACGCAGTATTTT.

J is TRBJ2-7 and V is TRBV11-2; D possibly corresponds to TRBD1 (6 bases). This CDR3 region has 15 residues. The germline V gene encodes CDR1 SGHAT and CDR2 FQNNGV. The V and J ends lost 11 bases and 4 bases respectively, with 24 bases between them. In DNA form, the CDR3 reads TGTGCCTCACGGGCGGTGGACAGCCCCTATTACGAGCAGTACTTC. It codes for CASRAVDSPYYEQYF.

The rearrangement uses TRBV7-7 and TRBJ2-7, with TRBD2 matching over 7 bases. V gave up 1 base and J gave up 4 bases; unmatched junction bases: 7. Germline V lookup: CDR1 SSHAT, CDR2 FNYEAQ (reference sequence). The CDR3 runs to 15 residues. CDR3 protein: CASSLEWGEGYEQYF. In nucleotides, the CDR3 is TGTGCCAGCAGCTTAGAGTGGGGGGAGGGGTACGAGCAGTACTTC.

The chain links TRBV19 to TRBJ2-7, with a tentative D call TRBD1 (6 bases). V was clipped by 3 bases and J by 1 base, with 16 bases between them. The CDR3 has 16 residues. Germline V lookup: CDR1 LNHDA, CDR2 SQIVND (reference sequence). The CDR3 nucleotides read TGTGCCAGTAGTATGGCCCGGACAGTTCTTTCCTACGAGCAGTACTTC. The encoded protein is CASSMARTVLSYEQYF.

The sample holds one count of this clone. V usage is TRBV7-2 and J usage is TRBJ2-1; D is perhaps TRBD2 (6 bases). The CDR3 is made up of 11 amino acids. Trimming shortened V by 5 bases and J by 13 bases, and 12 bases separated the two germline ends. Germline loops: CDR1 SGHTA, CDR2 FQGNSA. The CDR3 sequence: CASSLGLSQFF. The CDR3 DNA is TGTGCCAGCAGCCTGGGACTTAGTCAGTTCTTC.

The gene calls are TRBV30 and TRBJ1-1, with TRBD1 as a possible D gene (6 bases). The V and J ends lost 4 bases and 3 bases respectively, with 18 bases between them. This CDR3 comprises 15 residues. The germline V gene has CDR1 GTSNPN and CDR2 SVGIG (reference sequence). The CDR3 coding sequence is TGTGCCTGGATTATTCTAAACAGGGTCGACACTGAAGCTTTCTTT. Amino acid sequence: CAWIILNRVDTEAFF.

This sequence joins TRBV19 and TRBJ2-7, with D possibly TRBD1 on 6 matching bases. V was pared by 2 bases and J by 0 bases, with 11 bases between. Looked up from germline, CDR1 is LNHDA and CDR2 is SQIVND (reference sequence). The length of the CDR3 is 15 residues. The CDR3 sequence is CASSISPGVSYEQYF. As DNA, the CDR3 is TGTGCCAGTAGTATATCCCCAGGGGTCTCCTACGAGCAGTACTTC.

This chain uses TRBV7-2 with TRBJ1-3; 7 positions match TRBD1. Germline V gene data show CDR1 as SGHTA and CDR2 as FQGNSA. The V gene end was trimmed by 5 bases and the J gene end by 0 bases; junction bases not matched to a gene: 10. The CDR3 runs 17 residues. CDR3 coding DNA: TGTGCCAGCAGCCCGCAGACAGGGCACAGCTCTGGAAACACCATATATTTT. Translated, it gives CASSPQTGHSSGNTIYF.

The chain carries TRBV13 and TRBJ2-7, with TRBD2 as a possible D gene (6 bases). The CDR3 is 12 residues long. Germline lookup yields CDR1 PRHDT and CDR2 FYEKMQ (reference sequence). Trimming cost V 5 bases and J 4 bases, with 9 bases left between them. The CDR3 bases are TGTGCCAGCAGCCCAGGGACTTACGAGCAGTACTTC. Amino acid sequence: CASSPGTYEQYF.

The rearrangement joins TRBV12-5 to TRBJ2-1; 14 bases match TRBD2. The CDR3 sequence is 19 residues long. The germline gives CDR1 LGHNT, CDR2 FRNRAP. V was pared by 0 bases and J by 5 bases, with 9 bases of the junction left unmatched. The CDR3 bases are TGTGCTAGTGGTTTGGTACTTACCGGGACTAGCGGGAGTGACAATGAGCAGTTCTTC. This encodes CASGLVLTGTSGSDNEQFF.

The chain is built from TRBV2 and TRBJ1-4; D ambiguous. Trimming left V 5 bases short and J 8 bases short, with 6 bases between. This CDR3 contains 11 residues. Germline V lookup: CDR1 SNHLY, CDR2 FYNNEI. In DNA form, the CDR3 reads TGTGCCAGCAGTCCAGGCGAAAAACTGTTTTTT. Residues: CASSPGEKLFF.

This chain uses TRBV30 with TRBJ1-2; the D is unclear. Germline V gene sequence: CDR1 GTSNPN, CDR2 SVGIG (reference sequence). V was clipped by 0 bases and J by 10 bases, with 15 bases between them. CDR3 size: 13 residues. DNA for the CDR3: TGTGCCTGGAGTGTTTCTACCCGCAAGTTCTACACCTTC. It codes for CAWSVSTRKFYTF.

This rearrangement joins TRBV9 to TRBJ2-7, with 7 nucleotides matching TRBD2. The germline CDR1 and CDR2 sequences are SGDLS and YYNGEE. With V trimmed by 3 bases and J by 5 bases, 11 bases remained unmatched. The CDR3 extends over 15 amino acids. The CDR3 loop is CASSAGTITGDEQYF. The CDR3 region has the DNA TGTGCCAGCAGCGCCGGGACTATTACTGGGGACGAGCAGTACTTC.

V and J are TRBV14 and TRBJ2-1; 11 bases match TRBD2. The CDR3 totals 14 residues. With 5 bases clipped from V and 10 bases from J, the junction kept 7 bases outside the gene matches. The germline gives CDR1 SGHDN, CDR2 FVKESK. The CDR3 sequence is CASSVLAGDREQFF. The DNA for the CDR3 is TGTGCCAGCAGCGTACTAGCGGGAGATCGCGAGCAGTTCTTC.

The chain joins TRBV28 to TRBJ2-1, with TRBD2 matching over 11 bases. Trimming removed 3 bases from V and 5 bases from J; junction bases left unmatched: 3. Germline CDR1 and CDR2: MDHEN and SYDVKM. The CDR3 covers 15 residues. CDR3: CASSLGTSGNNEQFF. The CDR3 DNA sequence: TGTGCCAGCAGTTTGGGGACTAGCGGTAACAATGAGCAGTTCTTC. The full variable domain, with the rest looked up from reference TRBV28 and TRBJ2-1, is DVKVTQSSRYLVKRTGEKVFLECVQDMDHENMFWYRQDPGLGLRLIYFSYDVKMKEKGDIPEGYSVSREKKERFSLILESASTNQTSMYLCASSLGTSGNNEQFFGPGTRLTVL.

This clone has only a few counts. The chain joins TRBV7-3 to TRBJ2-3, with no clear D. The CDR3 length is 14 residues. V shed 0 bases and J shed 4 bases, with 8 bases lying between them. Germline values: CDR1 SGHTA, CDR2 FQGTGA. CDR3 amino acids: CASSLTSPADTQYF. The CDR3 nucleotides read TGTGCCAGCAGCTTAACCTCCCCGGCAGATACGCAGTATTTT.